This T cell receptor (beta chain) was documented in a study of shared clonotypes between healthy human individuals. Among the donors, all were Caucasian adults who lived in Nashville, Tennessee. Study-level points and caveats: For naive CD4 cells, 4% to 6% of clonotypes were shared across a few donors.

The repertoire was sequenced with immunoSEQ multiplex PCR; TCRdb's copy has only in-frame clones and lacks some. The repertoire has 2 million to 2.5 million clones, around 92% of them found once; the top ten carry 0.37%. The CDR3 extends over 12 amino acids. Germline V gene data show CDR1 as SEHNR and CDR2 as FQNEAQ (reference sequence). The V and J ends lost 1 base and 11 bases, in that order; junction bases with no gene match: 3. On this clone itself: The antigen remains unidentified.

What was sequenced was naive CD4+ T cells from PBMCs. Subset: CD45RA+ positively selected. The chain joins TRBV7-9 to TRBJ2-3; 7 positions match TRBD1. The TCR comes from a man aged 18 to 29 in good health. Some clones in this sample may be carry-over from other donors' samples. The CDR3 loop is CASSLVGQRQYF. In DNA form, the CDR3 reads TGTGCCAGCAGCTTAGTGGGACAGAGGCAGTATTTT. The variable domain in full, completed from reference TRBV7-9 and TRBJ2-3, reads DTGVSQNPRHKITKRGQNVTFRCDPISEHNRLYWYRQTLGQGPEFLTYFQNEAQLEKSRLLSDRFSAERPKGSFSTLEIQRTEQGDSAMYLCASSLVGQRQYFGPGTRLTVL.